The 5 T cell receptor beta chains listed next were all sequenced from one sample in a study of blood T cell repertoires in COVID-19. Assay used: immunoSEQ multiplex PCR; TCRdb lists only in-frame clones, some missing. The sample records around 150,000 clones, 85% being singletons. The sequenced sample consisted of peripheral blood. These receptors were collected from a human donor with acute or convalescent COVID-19. The donor label of this sample is uncertain.

There are a few counts of this clone. DNA of the CDR3: TGTGCCAGCAGCTTAGCGGGGAGCATATCGGCAGATACGCAGTATTTT. It codes for CASSLAGSISADTQYF. This sequence joins TRBV7-2 and TRBJ2-3; D possibly corresponds to TRBD2 (5 bases). V was pared by 0 bases and J by 4 bases, with 14 bases between. Per the germline V gene, CDR1 is SGHTA and CDR2 is FQGNSA. The CDR3 length is 16 residues.

The chain recombines TRBV24-1 with TRBJ1-2; D uncertain. Trimming removed 4 bases from V and 0 bases from J, with 8 bases in between. The CDR3 covers 14 residues. Germline loops: CDR1 KGHDR, CDR2 SFDVKD. The CDR3 DNA is TGTGCCACCAGTGACCCGTCCCCTAACTATGGCTACACCTTC. Protein product: CATSDPSPNYGYTF.

The chain joins TRBV7-3 to TRBJ2-1; a possible D gene is TRBD1 (6 bases). Germline V gives CDR1 SGHTA, CDR2 FQGTGA. CDR3 length equals 17 residues. V was pared by 1 base and J by 0 bases, with 13 bases between. CDR3 bases: TGTGCCAGCAGCTTAATGGGGGCCCCGAGCTCCTACAATGAGCAGTTCTTC. Its protein product is CASSLMGAPSSYNEQFF.

The chain joins TRBV4-2 to TRBJ2-1, with 7 bases matching TRBD2. The germline gives CDR1 LGHNA, CDR2 YNFKEQ. This CDR3 spans 17 amino acids. Germline trimming cut 0 bases from V and 5 bases from J; bases unmatched to any gene: 10. In nucleotides, the CDR3 is TGTGCCAGCAGCCAAGACCCTCCCGGGGGGTTCAACAATGAGCAGTTCTTC. This gives the protein CASSQDPPGGFNNEQFF.

This rearrangement joins TRBV2 to TRBJ1-5; a weak D match, TRBD1 (5 bases). The CDR3 consists of 15 residues. Per germline, CDR1 SNHLY and CDR2 FYNNEI. V was shortened by 7 bases and J by 4 bases, with 17 bases between the two germline ends. The CDR3 reads CASTSAGHFNQPQHF. Written as DNA, the CDR3 is TGTGCCAGCACATCGGCAGGGCATTTTAATCAGCCCCAGCATTTT. Filled out from reference TRBV2 and TRBJ1-5, the complete variable domain reads EPEVTQTPSHQVTQMGQEVILRCVPISNHLYFYWYRQILGQKVEFLVSFYNNEISEKSEIFDDQFSVERPDGSNFTLKIRSTKLEDSAMYFCASTSAGHFNQPQHFGDGTRLSIL.